This T cell receptor beta chain comes out of a study of blood T cell repertoires in COVID-19. Across the whole study: The study drew acute and convalescent COVID-19 samples from the United States, Italy and Spain. T cells, B-cell-depleted T cells, or PBMCs supplied cDNA or gDNA.

As processed by the authors: It was from reference gene primer amplification that nucleated cell counts were estimated. Here immunoSEQ multiplex PCR was the method, and the copy in TCRdb shows in-frame clones only, minus some. Clonal size and the V and J genes are those of that table, whereas D and trimming came from the DNA. The sample yields roughly 330,000 clones, around nine tenths seen once. V gave up 5 bases and J gave up 1 base; unmatched junction bases: 3. Germline V gene sequence: CDR1 MNHEY, CDR2 SVGEGT. The CDR3 is made up of 14 amino acids. A single count supports this clone. The TCR originated in a woman between 50 and 59 years old with active or convalescent COVID-19. Sequences were obtained from peripheral blood. The V call is TRBV6-2 or TRBV6-3, the J call TRBJ1-1; 8 bases match TRBD1. CDR3 sequence (DNA): TGTGCCAGCAGTCACAGGGGGGGGAACACTGAAGCTTTCTTT. Translated: CASSHRGGNTEAFF.